Below, 9 T cell receptor beta chains from the same sample are listed, as sequenced in a study of T cell responses to AZD1222 COVID-19 vaccine. The protocol was immunoSEQ multiplex PCR, while the TCRdb copy is restricted to in-frame clones and leaves out a portion. This sample yields about 72,000 clones, of which roughly 85% are seen a single time; about 2.5% belongs to the top ten. This material consisted of peripheral blood, taken on day 0 of AZD1222 vaccination. Receptors were obtained from an adult in good health.

V is TRBV4-3 and J is TRBJ1-3; possibly TRBD1 for D (5 bases). Germline CDR1 LGHNA, CDR2 YSLEER. The CDR3 is 12 amino acids. V lost 4 bases, J lost 7 bases, and 8 bases lay in between. The CDR3 loop reads CASSPGGNTIYF. CDR3 coding DNA: TGCGCCAGCAGCCCCGGGGGGAACACCATATATTTT.

This chain links TRBV20-1 with TRBJ1-5; no reliable D call. V gave up 3 bases and J gave up 1 base, with 4 bases separating them. Germline CDR1 and CDR2: DFQATT and SNEGSKA (reference sequence). CDR3 length equals 12 residues. Here the CDR3 reads CSASKSNQPQHF. CDR3 sequence (DNA): TGCAGTGCTAGTAAGAGCAATCAGCCCCAGCATTTT.

The rearrangement joins TRBV28 to TRBJ2-7; 8 nucleotides agree with TRBD1. CDR3 length equals 14 residues. CDR1 is MDHEN, CDR2 SYDVKM, per germline. V lost 1 base, J lost 7 bases, and 6 bases stayed unmatched. CDR3 amino acids: CASSLSQGVEEQYF. CDR3 sequence (DNA): TGTGCCAGCAGTTTATCACAGGGGGTAGAGGAGCAGTACTTC.

This chain links TRBV7-8 with TRBJ1-5; D is undetermined. With 5 bases removed from V and 4 bases from J, the gap between germline ends came to 15 bases. The germline V gene has CDR1 SGHVS and CDR2 FQNEAQ. The CDR3 contains 15 residues. CDR3 sequence: CASSAGRTANQPQHF. The CDR3 DNA is TGTGCCAGCAGCGCGGGAAGGACGGCGAATCAGCCCCAGCATTTT.

This clone appeared a few times. This rearrangement joins TRBV6-1 to TRBJ2-7, with no clear D. The CDR3 has 13 residues. Germline CDR1 MNHNS, CDR2 SASEGT. Trimming took off 3 bases at V and 2 bases at J, with 8 bases between the two ends. The CDR3 bases are TGTGCCAGCAGTGAGCTTCTCACCTACGAGCAGTACTTC. Residues: CASSELLTYEQYF.

This chain connects TRBV3-1 (or the pseudogene TRBV3-2) to TRBJ2-5, with TRBD2 matching 11 bases. The CDR3 contains 15 residues. V gave up 6 bases and J gave up 3 bases; unmatched junction bases: 6. In germline, CDR1 is LGHDT, CDR2 YNNKEL (reference sequence). CDR3 sequence: CASSRELAGEETQYF. The CDR3 DNA sequence: TGTGCCAGCAGTCGGGAACTAGCGGGAGAAGAGACCCAGTACTTC.

V gene TRBV19 combines with J gene TRBJ2-5; D gene ambiguous. Trimming shortened V by 3 bases and J by 5 bases, and 10 bases separated the two germline ends. CDR3 size: 13 residues. The germline CDR1 and CDR2 sequences are LNHDA and SQIVND (reference sequence). CDR3 sequence: CASSIRLLETQYF. CDR3 nucleotides: TGTGCCAGTAGTATTAGGCTATTGGAGACCCAGTACTTC.

The chain carries TRBV6-5 and TRBJ1-4; D remains ambiguous. The V and J ends lost 0 bases and 6 bases respectively, with 11 bases between them. The germline V gene encodes CDR1 MNHEY and CDR2 SVGAGI. The CDR3 loop spans 15 amino acids. CDR3 coding DNA: TGTGCCAGCAGTTACTCGACGGGGAAAGATGAAAAACTGTTTTTT. Its translation is CASSYSTGKDEKLFF.

The CDR3 region is CASRGYGLAGVTDTQYF. The CDR3 DNA reads TGTGCCAGTAGAGGATACGGACTAGCGGGAGTCACAGATACGCAGTATTTT. The V gene is TRBV19, the J gene TRBJ2-3; 13 nucleotides line up with TRBD2. The CDR3 spans 17 residues. V lost 6 bases to trimming and J lost 2 bases; unmatched junction nucleotides: 8. Germline CDR1 reads LNHDA; CDR2 reads SQIVND (reference sequence). Full variable domain (remainder filled in from reference TRBV19 and TRBJ2-3): DGGITQSPKYLFRKEGQNVTLSCEQNLNHDAMYWYRQDPGQGLRLIYYSQIVNDFQKGDIAEGYSVSREKKESFPLTVTSAQKNPTAFYLCASRGYGLAGVTDTQYFGPGTRLTVL.